This TCR beta chain was profiled in a study of blood T cells in healthy people across ages. Study overall: Per every two T cells, about one barcoded beta molecule was captured by template switching.

Through a sample-barcoded 5' primer and a J-beta primer mix, a second PCR was run for roughly 6 to 11 cycles. Researchers report that each sample yielded at least 2.5 million CDR3-containing paired-end reads. TCRdb fed the 5' RACE reads into MiXCR, producing one record per CDR3 protein. Here the sample spans about 1.5 million distinct CDR3 sequences, around 39% being singletons. The table lists this clonotype with many counts. The CDR3 length is 13 residues. V was clipped by 6 bases and J by 1 base, with 8 bases between them. Germline CDR1 SGHTA, CDR2 FQGNSA. The TCR was taken from a woman aged 18 to 35 in good health. What was sequenced was blood. J is TRBJ2-3 and V is TRBV7-2; the D gene is possibly TRBD1 (5 bases). CDR3: CASSRQRTDTQYF. The DNA of the CDR3 is TGTGCCAGCAGTCGACAGCGCACAGATACGCAGTATTTT.